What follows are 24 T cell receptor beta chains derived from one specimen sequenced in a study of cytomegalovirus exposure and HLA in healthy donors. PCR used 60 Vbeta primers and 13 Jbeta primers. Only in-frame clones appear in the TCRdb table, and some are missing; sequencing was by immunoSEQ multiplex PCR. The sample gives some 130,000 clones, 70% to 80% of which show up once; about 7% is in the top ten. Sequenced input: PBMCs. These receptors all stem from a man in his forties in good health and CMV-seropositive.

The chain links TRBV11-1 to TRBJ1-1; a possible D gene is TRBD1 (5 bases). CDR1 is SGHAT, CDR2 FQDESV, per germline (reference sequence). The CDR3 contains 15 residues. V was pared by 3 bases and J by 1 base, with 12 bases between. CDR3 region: CASSFSSTGNTEAFF. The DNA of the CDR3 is TGTGCCAGCAGCTTTTCCTCTACAGGGAACACTGAAGCTTTCTTT.

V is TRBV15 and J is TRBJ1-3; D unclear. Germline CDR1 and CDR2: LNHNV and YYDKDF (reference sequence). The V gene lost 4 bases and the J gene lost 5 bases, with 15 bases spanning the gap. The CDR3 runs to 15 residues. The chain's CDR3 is CATSNPQAGRNTIYF. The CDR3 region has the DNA TGTGCCACCAGCAATCCCCAGGCCGGGAGAAACACCATATATTTT.

CDR3 sequence: CASSPPTSGYTDTQYF. Here the CDR3 DNA reads TGTGCCAGCTCACCACCAACTAGCGGGTACACAGATACGCAGTATTTT. The V call is TRBV18, the J call TRBJ2-3; 9 bases match TRBD2. CDR3 length: 16 residues. Germline V gene lookup returns CDR1 KGHSH and CDR2 LQKENI. V lost 0 bases, J lost 2 bases, and 3 bases stayed unmatched.

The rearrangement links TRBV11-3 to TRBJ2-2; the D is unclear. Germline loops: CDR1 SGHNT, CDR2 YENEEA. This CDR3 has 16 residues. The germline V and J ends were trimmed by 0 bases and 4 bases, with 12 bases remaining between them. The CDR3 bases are TGTGCCAGCAGCTTAGAGCGAGGCGAGGTCACCGGGGAGCTGTTTTTT. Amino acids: CASSLERGEVTGELFF.

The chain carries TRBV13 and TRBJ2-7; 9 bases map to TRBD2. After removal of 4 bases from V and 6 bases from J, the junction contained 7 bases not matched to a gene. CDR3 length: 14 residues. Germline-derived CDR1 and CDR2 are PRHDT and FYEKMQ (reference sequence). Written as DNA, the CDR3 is TGTGCCAGCAGCTCCGGGCGGGGGGGTCTCGAGCAGTACTTC. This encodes CASSSGRGGLEQYF.

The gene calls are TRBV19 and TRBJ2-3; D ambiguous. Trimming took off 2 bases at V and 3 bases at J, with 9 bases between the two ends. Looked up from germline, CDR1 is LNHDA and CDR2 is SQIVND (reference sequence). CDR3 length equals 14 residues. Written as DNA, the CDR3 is TGTGCCAGTAGTATACTAGATGGGACAGATACGCAGTATTTT. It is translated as CASSILDGTDTQYF. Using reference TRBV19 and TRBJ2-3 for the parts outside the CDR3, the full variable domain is DGGITQSPKYLFRKEGQNVTLSCEQNLNHDAMYWYRQDPGQGLRLIYYSQIVNDFQKGDIAEGYSVSREKKESFPLTVTSAQKNPTAFYLCASSILDGTDTQYFGPGTRLTVL.

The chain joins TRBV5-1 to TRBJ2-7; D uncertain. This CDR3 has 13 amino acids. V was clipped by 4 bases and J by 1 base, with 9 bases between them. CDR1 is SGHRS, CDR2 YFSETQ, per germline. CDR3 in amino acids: CASSLTYSYEQYF. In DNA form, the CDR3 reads TGCGCCAGCAGCCTTACATATTCCTACGAGCAGTACTTC.

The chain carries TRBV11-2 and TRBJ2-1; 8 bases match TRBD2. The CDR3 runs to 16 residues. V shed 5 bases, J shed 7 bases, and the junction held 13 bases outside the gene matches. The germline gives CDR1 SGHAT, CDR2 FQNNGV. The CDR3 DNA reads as TGTGCCAGCAGCCCTCCGGGACTAGTGAAGGGGAATGAGCAGTTCTTC. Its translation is CASSPPGLVKGNEQFF. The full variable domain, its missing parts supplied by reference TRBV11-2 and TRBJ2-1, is EAGVAQSPRYKIIEKRQSVAFWCNPISGHATLYWYQQILGQGPKLLIQFQNNGVVDDSQLPKDRFSAERLKGVDSTLKIQPAKLEDSAVYLCASSPPGLVKGNEQFFGPGTRLTVL.

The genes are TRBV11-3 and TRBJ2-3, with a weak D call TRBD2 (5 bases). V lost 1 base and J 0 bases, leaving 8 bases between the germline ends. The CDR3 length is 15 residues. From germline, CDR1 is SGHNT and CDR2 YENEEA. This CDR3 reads CASSLGTVSTDTQYF. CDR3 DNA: TGTGCCAGCAGCTTAGGGACTGTAAGCACAGATACGCAGTATTTT.

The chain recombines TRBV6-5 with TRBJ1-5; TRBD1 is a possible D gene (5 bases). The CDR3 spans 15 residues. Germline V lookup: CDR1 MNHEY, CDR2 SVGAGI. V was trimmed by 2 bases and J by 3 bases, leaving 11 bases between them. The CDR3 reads CASSYRRDANQPQHF. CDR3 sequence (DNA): TGTGCCAGCAGTTACCGGAGGGACGCCAATCAGCCCCAGCATTTT.

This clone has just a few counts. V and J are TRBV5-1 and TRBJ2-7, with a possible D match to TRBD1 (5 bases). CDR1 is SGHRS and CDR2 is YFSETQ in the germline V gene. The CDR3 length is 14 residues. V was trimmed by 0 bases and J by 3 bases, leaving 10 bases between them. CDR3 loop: CASSLAPDSYEQYF. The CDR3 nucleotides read TGCGCCAGCAGCTTGGCCCCAGACAGCTACGAGCAGTACTTC.

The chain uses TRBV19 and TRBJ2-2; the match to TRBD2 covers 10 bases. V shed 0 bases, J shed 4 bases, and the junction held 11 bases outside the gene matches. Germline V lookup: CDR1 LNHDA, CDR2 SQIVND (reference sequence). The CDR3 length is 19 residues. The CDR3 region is CASSIEPFRSGRGTGELFF. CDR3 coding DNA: TGTGCCAGTAGTATAGAGCCCTTTAGGAGCGGGAGGGGCACCGGGGAGCTGTTTTTT.

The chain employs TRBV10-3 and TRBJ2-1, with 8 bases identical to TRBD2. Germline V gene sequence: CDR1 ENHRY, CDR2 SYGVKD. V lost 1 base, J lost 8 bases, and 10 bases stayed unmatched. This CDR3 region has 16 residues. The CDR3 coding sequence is TGTGCCATCAGTGAGTTCGCGAGCGGGAGTCCCCATGAGCAGTTCTTC. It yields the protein CAISEFASGSPHEQFF.

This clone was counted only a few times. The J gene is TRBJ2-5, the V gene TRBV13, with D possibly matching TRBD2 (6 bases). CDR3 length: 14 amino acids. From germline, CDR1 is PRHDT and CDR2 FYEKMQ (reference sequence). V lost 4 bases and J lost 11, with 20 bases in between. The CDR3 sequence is CASSSYLTAGEQYF. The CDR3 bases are TGTGCCAGCAGCTCCTACTTGACAGCGGGTGAGCAGTACTTC.

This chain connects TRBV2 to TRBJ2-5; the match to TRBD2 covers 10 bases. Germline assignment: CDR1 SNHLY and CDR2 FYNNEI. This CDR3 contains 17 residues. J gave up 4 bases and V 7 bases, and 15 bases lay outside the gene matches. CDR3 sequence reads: CASTGGLASGSPETQYF. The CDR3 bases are TGTGCCAGCACCGGAGGATTGGCTAGCGGGAGTCCAGAGACCCAGTACTTC.

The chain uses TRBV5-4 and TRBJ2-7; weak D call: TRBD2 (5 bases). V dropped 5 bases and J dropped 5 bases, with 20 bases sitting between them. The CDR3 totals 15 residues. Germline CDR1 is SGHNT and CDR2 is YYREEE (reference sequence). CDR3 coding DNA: TGTGCCAGCAGGGAGAAGGACTCCGGCCCTCACGAGCAGTACTTC. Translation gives CASREKDSGPHEQYF.

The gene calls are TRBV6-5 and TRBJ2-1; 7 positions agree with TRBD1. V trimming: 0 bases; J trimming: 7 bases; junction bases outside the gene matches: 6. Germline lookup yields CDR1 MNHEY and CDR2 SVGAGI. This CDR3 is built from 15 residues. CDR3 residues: CASSYSRRGRNEQFF. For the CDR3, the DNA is TGTGCCAGCAGTTACTCGAGAAGGGGGCGGAATGAGCAGTTCTTC.

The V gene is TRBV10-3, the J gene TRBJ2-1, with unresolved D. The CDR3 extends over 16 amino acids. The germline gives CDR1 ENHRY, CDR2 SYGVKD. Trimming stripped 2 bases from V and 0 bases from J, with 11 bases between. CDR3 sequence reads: CAISELRLSSYNEQFF. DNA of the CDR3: TGTGCCATCAGTGAGCTCCGACTTAGCTCCTACAATGAGCAGTTCTTC.

The CDR3 DNA follows: TGCGCCAGCAGCGTCCTGGACAGGGTGAACACTGAAGCTTTCTTT. It specifies CASSVLDRVNTEAFF. The rearrangement links TRBV5-1 to TRBJ1-1; 8 bases match TRBD1. This CDR3 spans 15 amino acids. Germline lookup yields CDR1 SGHRS and CDR2 YFSETQ. V gave up 4 bases and J gave up 0 bases; unmatched junction bases: 5.

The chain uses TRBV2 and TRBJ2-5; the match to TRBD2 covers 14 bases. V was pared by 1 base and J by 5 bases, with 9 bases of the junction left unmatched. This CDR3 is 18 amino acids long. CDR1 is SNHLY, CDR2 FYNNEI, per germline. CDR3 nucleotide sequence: TGTGCCAGCAGTGAAGGGACTAGCGGGAGGAGTCAGCGTGAGACCCAGTACTTC. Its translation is CASSEGTSGRSQRETQYF. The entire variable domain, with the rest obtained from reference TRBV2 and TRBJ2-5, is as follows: EPEVTQTPSHQVTQMGQEVILRCVPISNHLYFYWYRQILGQKVEFLVSFYNNEISEKSEIFDDQFSVERPDGSNFTLKIRSTKLEDSAMYFCASSEGTSGRSQRETQYFGPGTRLLVL.

The CDR3, as DNA: TGCGCCAGCAGCTTACAGGGGTTCGGTGAAAAACTGTTTTTT. Protein product: CASSLQGFGEKLFF. The chain carries TRBV5-1 and TRBJ1-4; TRBD1 matches 7 bases. The germline gives CDR1 SGHRS, CDR2 YFSETQ. The CDR3 extends over 14 amino acids. After removal of 2 bases from V and 7 bases from J, the junction contained 5 bases not matched to a gene.

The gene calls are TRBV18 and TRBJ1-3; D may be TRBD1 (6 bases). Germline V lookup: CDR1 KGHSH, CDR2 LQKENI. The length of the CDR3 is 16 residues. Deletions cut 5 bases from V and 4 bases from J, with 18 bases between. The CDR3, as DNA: TGTGCCAGCTCAAAGGACAGCCTAAGTCCCGGAAACACCATATATTTT. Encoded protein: CASSKDSLSPGNTIYF.

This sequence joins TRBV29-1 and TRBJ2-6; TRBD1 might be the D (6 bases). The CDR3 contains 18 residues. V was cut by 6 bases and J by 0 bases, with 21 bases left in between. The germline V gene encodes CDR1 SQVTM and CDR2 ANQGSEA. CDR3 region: CSVSPAGVASSGANVLTF. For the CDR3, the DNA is TGCAGCGTCTCACCCGCAGGGGTTGCGAGCTCTGGGGCCAACGTCCTGACTTTC.

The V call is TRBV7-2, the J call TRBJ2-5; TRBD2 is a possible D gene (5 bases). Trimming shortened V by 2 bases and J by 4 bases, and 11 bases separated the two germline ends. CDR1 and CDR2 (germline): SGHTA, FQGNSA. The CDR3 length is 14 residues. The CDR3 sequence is CASSLFASGETQYF. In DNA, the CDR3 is TGTGCCAGCAGCTTATTTGCCAGCGGAGAGACCCAGTACTTC.